These 12 T cell receptor beta chains were all obtained from the same sample, sequenced in a study of blood T cell repertoires in COVID-19. Repertoires were generated with immunoSEQ multiplex PCR, while TCRdb's copy carries only in-frame clones and drops some. The sample has tens of thousands of clones, roughly 80% seen once. Sequences were obtained from peripheral blood. These receptors were obtained from a human donor in a cohort sampled during active COVID-19.

The V gene is TRBV5-4, the J gene TRBJ2-1; D perhaps matches TRBD2 (6 bases). The germline V gene has CDR1 SGHNT and CDR2 YYREEE (reference sequence). Between the trimmed V and J ends, which lost 7 bases and 4 bases, there was a span of 12 bases. The CDR3 covers 13 residues. CDR3: CASAGGGYNEQFF. The CDR3 DNA sequence: TGTGCCAGCGCCGGTGGGGGGTACAATGAGCAGTTCTTC. Filled out from reference TRBV5-4 and TRBJ2-1, the complete variable domain reads ETGVTQSPTHLIKTRGQQVTLRCSSQSGHNTVSWYQQALGQGPQFIFQYYREEENGRGNFPPRFSGLQFPNYSSELNVNALELDDSALYLCASAGGGYNEQFFGPGTRLTVL.

This chain joins TRBV2 and TRBJ1-4; D is ambiguous. The CDR3 runs to 15 residues. Per the germline V gene, CDR1 is SNHLY and CDR2 is FYNNEI. Trimming cost V 1 base and J 7 bases, with 13 bases left between them. The chain's CDR3 is CASSEGEVGLEKLFF. In DNA, the CDR3 is TGTGCCAGCAGTGAAGGCGAGGTTGGTCTTGAAAAACTGTTTTTT.

The V call is TRBV6-5, the J call TRBJ1-2; TRBD1 aligns across 8 bases. The V gene end was trimmed by 6 bases and the J gene end by 8 bases; junction bases not matched to a gene: 11. The CDR3 length is 14 residues. Germline assignment: CDR1 MNHEY and CDR2 SVGAGI. DNA of the CDR3: TGTGCCAGCAGACAGGGGGGGTACTCAGAAGGCTACACCTTC. The encoded protein is CASRQGGYSEGYTF.

The chain employs TRBV28 and TRBJ2-7; 10 bases fit TRBD2. With V trimmed by 4 bases and J by 0 bases, 6 bases remained unmatched. The CDR3 is 16 residues long. CDR1 is MDHEN and CDR2 is SYDVKM in the germline V gene. This chain's CDR3 is CASSSLLAGSSYEQYF. The DNA of the CDR3 is TGTGCCAGCAGTTCATTACTAGCGGGGAGCTCCTACGAGCAGTACTTC.

The chain combines TRBV18 with TRBJ2-7, with 11 bases that match TRBD1. Germline trimming cut 2 bases from V and 5 bases from J; bases unmatched to any gene: 17. Germline V gene sequence: CDR1 KGHSH, CDR2 LQKENI. This CDR3 is 19 amino acids long. This CDR3 is CASSPRPRTGGSVAHEQYF. In DNA form, the CDR3 reads TGTGCCAGCTCACCAAGGCCCAGGACAGGGGGCTCCGTTGCCCACGAGCAGTACTTC.

The rearrangement links TRBV2 to TRBJ1-3, with 10 bases fitting TRBD1. Trimming cost V 8 bases and J 3 bases; bases outside gene matches: 7. Germline CDR1 is SNHLY and CDR2 is FYNNEI. This CDR3 contains 15 residues. For the CDR3, the DNA is TGTGCCAGCGGCAGCCGGGACAGGGGTGGAAACACCATATATTTT. This translates into CASGSRDRGGNTIYF.

J is TRBJ2-7 and V is TRBV4-3; TRBD2 matches at 9 bases. Germline assignment: CDR1 LGHNA and CDR2 YSLEER. V lost 4 bases to trimming and J lost 9 bases; unmatched junction nucleotides: 22. The CDR3 consists of 18 residues. This CDR3 reads CASSRKNLGAGGPSVQYF. CDR3 in DNA: TGCGCCAGCAGCCGAAAGAACCTAGGGGCGGGAGGGCCTTCAGTGCAGTACTTC.

This clone was recorded only once. This sequence joins TRBV19 and TRBJ2-2; tentatively, D is TRBD2 (7 bases). The CDR3 runs to 16 residues. Trimming cost V 4 bases and J 9 bases, with 21 bases left between them. Germline V gene sequence: CDR1 LNHDA, CDR2 SQIVND (reference sequence). The CDR3 coding sequence is TGTGCCAGTAGTACGTCAGGGGCGGGAGACATACGGGAGCTGTTTTTT. Translation: CASSTSGAGDIRELFF.

This chain joins TRBV28 and TRBJ1-1; maybe TRBD1 (5 bases). CDR3 length: 14 amino acids. Trimming cost V 5 bases and J 0 bases, with 10 bases left between them. Looked up from germline, CDR1 is MDHEN and CDR2 is SYDVKM. For the CDR3, the DNA is TGTGCCAGCAGTCGGGGGGGATTGAACACTGAAGCTTTCTTT. As protein: CASSRGGLNTEAFF.

V gene TRBV12-5 combines with J gene TRBJ2-1, with D perhaps TRBD2 (6 bases). The CDR3 is 14 residues long. V was pared by 1 base and J by 4 bases, with 8 bases between. Germline V CDR1 and CDR2: LGHNT, FRNRAP. Here the CDR3 DNA reads TGTGCTAGTGGTTTGGAGGGACTTTACAATGAGCAGTTCTTC. Translating it yields CASGLEGLYNEQFF.

CDR3 residues: CSVKGQGKNTGELFF. CDR3 sequence (DNA): TGCAGCGTTAAGGGACAGGGGAAGAACACCGGGGAGCTGTTTTTT. The rearrangement joins TRBV29-1 to TRBJ2-2; 10 bases map to TRBD1. CDR1 and CDR2 (germline): SQVTM, ANQGSEA. Unmatched junction bases numbered 4, after V lost 5 bases and J lost 1 base. The CDR3 totals 15 residues.

This sequence joins TRBV29-1 and TRBJ1-1; D is ambiguous. The germline V gene encodes CDR1 SQVTM and CDR2 ANQGSEA. CDR3 length equals 13 residues. V lost 4 bases and J 0 bases, leaving 9 bases between the germline ends. CDR3 region: CSVVAGLNTEAFF. DNA for the CDR3: TGCAGCGTTGTGGCGGGTTTGAACACTGAAGCTTTCTTT.